A single sample is the source of the 32 T cell receptor beta chains below, sequenced in a study of T cells in Graves' hyperthyroidism and ophthalmopathy (dated by TCRdb to the late 2010s). The library was prepared using multiplex PCR. Data came from an Illumina HiSeq 2000. TCR beta CDR3 regions were amplified from RNA transcripts. For the first round of RT-PCR on the TCR CDR3, the HTBI primer set was used together with the Qiagen OneStep RT-PCR kit. Through fastp at Q25 and MiXCR, TCRdb rebuilt clones from the public reads, retaining in-frame beta chains. Rows with a matching CDR3 protein are joined into one entry that keeps the most common DNA and genes. The sample table lists 550,000 to 800,000 distinct CDR3 sequences, about 15% of them with a count of one. Of the sample, under 8.5% falls within the top ten clones. Sequencing was done on a sample of blood. The origin of the receptors is a man between 18 and 35 years old with Graves' hyperthyroidism.

The CDR3 sequence is CASSTGLAGDGTGELFF. The DNA for the CDR3 is TGTGCCAGCAGCACGGGACTAGCGGGAGACGGCACCGGGGAGCTGTTTTTT. The V and J genes are TRBV9 and TRBJ2-2; TRBD2 agrees at 14 bases. Trimming at V came to 4 bases and at J to 4 bases, leaving 6 bases not matched to a gene. CDR1 SGDLS and CDR2 YYNGEE come from the germline V gene. This CDR3 has 17 amino acids.

The table lists this clonotype with many counts. J is TRBJ2-7 and V is TRBV6-2 or TRBV6-3; D gene ambiguous. The CDR3 contains 15 residues. Germline V lookup: CDR1 MNHEY, CDR2 SVGEGT. The germline V and J ends were trimmed by 4 bases and 0 bases, with 13 bases remaining between them. The CDR3 is CASSSGMVSSYEQYF. The CDR3 DNA is TGTGCCAGCAGTTCTGGGATGGTGAGCTCCTACGAGCAGTACTTC.

This clonotype was detected only a few times. This chain connects TRBV5-6 to TRBJ1-5; TRBD1 agrees at 8 bases. This CDR3 is built from 15 residues. J was trimmed by 3 bases and V by 5 bases; bases with no gene match: 7. Germline CDR1 and CDR2: SGHDT and YYEEEE. The CDR3 region has the DNA TGTGCCAGCAGACCCAGCAGGGGGCACAATCAGCCCCAGCATTTT. Amino acids: CASRPSRGHNQPQHF.

This clonotype was observed a few times. The gene calls are TRBV19 and TRBJ2-7; 8 bases are a match to TRBD1. The J segment lost 0 bases and the V segment lost 2 bases, leaving 18 bases of the junction unmatched. The germline V gene has CDR1 LNHDA and CDR2 SQIVND (reference sequence). This CDR3 is built from 20 residues. For the CDR3, the DNA is TGTGCCAGTAGTATATCTCAACTTGGGACAGGTCCGTGGGGCTCCTACGAGCAGTACTTC. Translated: CASSISQLGTGPWGSYEQYF.

The gene calls are TRBV6-2 or TRBV6-3 and TRBJ1-1; D call uncertain. The CDR3 totals 13 residues. Germline loops: CDR1 MNHEY, CDR2 SVGEGT. V shed 1 base and J shed 7 bases, with 10 bases lying between them. CDR3 residues: CASSYYRRVEAFF. DNA of the CDR3: TGTGCCAGCAGTTACTACCGGAGGGTTGAAGCTTTCTTT.

The rearrangement links TRBV27 to TRBJ2-5; no clear D gene. Trimming cost V 5 bases and J 5 bases, with 12 bases left between them. CDR1 MNHEY and CDR2 SMNVEV come from the germline V gene (reference sequence). The CDR3 consists of 13 residues. The CDR3 nucleotides are TGTGCCAGCAGTCCAGACTTTGAGGAGACCCAGTACTTC. Encoded protein: CASSPDFEETQYF.

This clonotype occurred many times. This sequence joins TRBV9 and TRBJ2-3; TRBD2 matches 10 bases. Germline V lookup: CDR1 SGDLS, CDR2 YYNGEE. This CDR3 contains 16 residues. Trimming at V came to 5 bases and at J to 4 bases, leaving 10 bases not matched to a gene. CDR3 sequence (DNA): TGTGCCAGCAGTCCGCCTGGAGCGGGAGGGCCAGATACGCAGTATTTT. This sequence encodes CASSPPGAGGPDTQYF. The whole variable domain, remainder taken from reference TRBV9 and TRBJ2-3, is DSGVTQTPKHLITATGQRVTLRCSPRSGDLSVYWYQQSLDQGLQFLIQYYNGEERAKGNILERFSAQQFPDLHSELNLSSLELGDSALYFCASSPPGAGGPDTQYFGPGTRLTVL.

J is TRBJ1-5 and V is TRBV27; TRBD1 aligns across 11 bases. V lost 5 bases to trimming and J lost 3 bases; unmatched junction nucleotides: 9. This CDR3 has 17 residues. In germline, CDR1 is MNHEY, CDR2 SMNVEV (reference sequence). The CDR3 loop is CASSPLGQGADNQPQHF. The DNA of the CDR3 is TGTGCCAGCAGTCCACTAGGACAGGGGGCTGACAATCAGCCCCAGCATTTT.

This clonotype came up many times. This chain connects TRBV30 to TRBJ2-3; the D gene is possibly TRBD1 (5 bases). The ends were cut back, 2 bases at V and 6 bases at J, with 18 bases in the middle. This CDR3 comprises 15 residues. CDR1 and CDR2 from the germline V gene are GTSNPN and SVGIG (reference sequence). DNA of the CDR3: TGTGCCTGGAGTAAGGGGCAGGGCAAAAGGGATACGCAGTATTTT. Translated, it gives CAWSKGQGKRDTQYF.

This clonotype was seen a handful of times. The chain couples TRBV7-9 to TRBJ2-3, with D possibly being TRBD1 or TRBD2 (6 bases each). Germline values: CDR1 SEHNR, CDR2 FQNEAQ (reference sequence). V was pared by 5 bases and J by 5 bases, with 20 bases between. The CDR3 runs 16 residues. The CDR3 protein is CASSTPPGDSEDTQYF. The CDR3 bases are TGTGCCAGCAGCACCCCCCCAGGGGACTCCGAAGATACGCAGTATTTT.

The gene calls are TRBV9 and TRBJ2-6; D gene unclear. Germline V gene data show CDR1 as SGDLS and CDR2 as YYNGEE. V was shortened by 4 bases and J by 0 bases, with 11 bases between the two germline ends. The CDR3 has 16 residues. DNA of the CDR3: TGTGCCAGCAGCCTCCGACCAGTCTCTGGGGCCAACGTCCTGACTTTC. This codes for CASSLRPVSGANVLTF.

This clonotype was seen repeatedly, ten times or more. The chain couples TRBV12-3 or TRBV12-4 to TRBJ1-4; TRBD1 aligns across 8 bases. The CDR3 contains 14 residues. V shed 5 bases and J 5 bases; nucleotides not matched to a gene: 4. The CDR3 sequence: CASSTGGSNEKLFF. CDR3 nucleotide sequence: TGTGCCAGCAGTACAGGGGGTTCCAATGAAAAACTGTTTTTT.

The rearrangement uses TRBV4-3 and TRBJ2-7, with 8 nucleotides matching TRBD2. The CDR3 contains 15 residues. The germline V gene encodes CDR1 LGHNA and CDR2 YSLEER. The junction had 8 bases not matched to a gene; V was cut back by 3 bases and J by 4 bases. The CDR3 DNA reads TGCGCCAGCAGCCAGGGACTAGAACGGGCATACGAGCAGTACTTC. It encodes CASSQGLERAYEQYF.

This clonotype was found many times. The J gene is TRBJ1-2, the V gene TRBV11-2; TRBD1 is a possible D gene (5 bases). Germline V CDR1 and CDR2: SGHAT, FQNNGV. This CDR3 comprises 14 residues. Trimming stripped 0 bases from V and 6 bases from J, with 11 bases between. CDR3 loop: CASSLEWGRHGYTF. The CDR3 DNA is TGTGCCAGCAGCTTAGAGTGGGGCAGACATGGCTACACCTTC.

This clonotype has at least ten counts. This CDR3 reads CASSLGTTLEQYF. CDR3 DNA sequence: TGCGCCAGCAGCTTGGGGACTACCTTGGAGCAGTACTTC. The genes are TRBV5-1 and TRBJ2-7; TRBD2 is a possible D gene (6 bases). The ends were cut back, 0 bases at V and 7 bases at J, with 11 bases in the middle. Per the germline V gene, CDR1 is SGHRS and CDR2 is YFSETQ. CDR3 length: 13 residues.

In this sample, this clonotype turned up a few times. The rearrangement uses TRBV7-8 and TRBJ2-1, with 8 bases lining up with TRBD2. The J segment lost 6 bases and the V segment lost 6 bases, leaving 7 bases of the junction unmatched. The CDR3 extends over 14 amino acids. CDR1 and CDR2 from the germline V gene are SGHVS and FQNEAQ. The CDR3 loop is CASSGTRRINEQFF. Written as DNA, the CDR3 is TGTGCCAGCAGTGGGACTAGGAGGATCAATGAGCAGTTCTTC.

The sample holds a few counts of this clonotype. V and J are TRBV5-1 and TRBJ2-7; 9 bases are shared with TRBD2. Per germline, CDR1 SGHRS and CDR2 YFSETQ. V lost 0 bases to trimming and J lost 6 bases; unmatched junction nucleotides: 4. The CDR3 contains 14 residues. Written as DNA, the CDR3 is TGCGCCAGCAGCTTGGTCCTAGCGGGAACCGAGCAGTACTTC. Protein sequence: CASSLVLAGTEQYF.

This clonotype has at least ten counts. The rearrangement links TRBV19 to TRBJ2-6; D unresolved. Germline CDR1 reads LNHDA; CDR2 reads SQIVND (reference sequence). The CDR3 totals 15 residues. Trimming took off 5 bases at V and 1 base at J, with 9 bases between the two ends. The CDR3 region is CASSPQRSGANVLTF. CDR3 DNA: TGTGCCAGTAGTCCCCAGAGGTCTGGGGCCAACGTCCTGACTTTC.

The V call is TRBV4-1, the J call TRBJ2-5; D tentatively fits TRBD1 or TRBD2 (7 bases each). Germline CDR1 MGHRA, CDR2 YSYEKL. V was cut by 3 bases and J by 5 bases, with 13 bases left in between. The CDR3 covers 14 residues. In nucleotides, the CDR3 is TGCGCCAGCAGCCAGGACCAGGGGGGGGAGACCCAGTACTTC. It is translated as CASSQDQGGETQYF.

The chain employs TRBV9 and TRBJ1-1, with D possibly matching TRBD1 (5 bases). This CDR3 region has 13 residues. In germline, CDR1 is SGDLS, CDR2 YYNGEE. V lost 4 bases, J lost 6 bases, and 13 bases lay in between. CDR3 in amino acids: CASSLNRFSEAFF. The CDR3, as DNA: TGTGCCAGCAGCTTAAACAGGTTCTCTGAAGCTTTCTTT.

The chain has TRBV5-1 and TRBJ2-1; a possible D gene is TRBD2 (5 bases). This CDR3 spans 17 amino acids. V was pared by 0 bases and J by 0 bases, with 13 bases between. Germline CDR1 and CDR2: SGHRS and YFSETQ. The CDR3 DNA sequence: TGCGCCAGCAGCTTGGCCGGGGTCGATCCCTCCTACAATGAGCAGTTCTTC. The encoded protein is CASSLAGVDPSYNEQFF.

This clonotype was picked up many times. The chain is built from TRBV28 and TRBJ2-7; tentatively, D is TRBD2 (5 bases). CDR3 length: 14 residues. V dropped 6 bases and J dropped 6 bases, with 18 bases sitting between them. CDR1 is MDHEN and CDR2 is SYDVKM in the germline V gene. The DNA for the CDR3 is TGTGCCAGCAGGACGGCGGGCGCCGTCCCCGAGCAGTACTTC. It encodes CASRTAGAVPEQYF.

This clonotype was observed a few times. V usage is TRBV27 and J usage is TRBJ1-6; D remains ambiguous. Germline CDR1 is MNHEY and CDR2 is SMNVEV (reference sequence). The CDR3 covers 16 residues. V was clipped by 4 bases and J by 0 bases, with 10 bases between them. CDR3 sequence: CASSYAPSSYNSPLHF. The DNA of the CDR3 is TGTGCCAGCAGTTACGCCCCGAGCTCCTATAATTCACCCCTCCACTTT.

Ten or more counts support this clonotype. The chain recombines TRBV18 with TRBJ1-1; D not certain. Germline V gene data show CDR1 as KGHSH and CDR2 as LQKENI. There are 14 residues in the CDR3. V shed 4 bases and J shed 4 bases, with 13 bases lying between them. The CDR3 sequence is CASSQQVLGTEAFF. The CDR3, as DNA: TGTGCCAGCTCACAGCAGGTCTTGGGCACTGAAGCTTTCTTT.

This clonotype has a handful of counts. CDR3 sequence (DNA): TGTGCCAGCAGCCCGACAGGGGCCTTGAAGGGGGAGCTGTTTTTT. Translation gives CASSPTGALKGELFF. J is TRBJ2-2 and V is TRBV9, with 8 bases that match TRBD1. Germline CDR1 and CDR2: SGDLS and YYNGEE. CDR3 length equals 15 residues. The V segment lost 4 bases and the J segment 8 bases; nucleotides outside the gene matches: 10.

In its sample, this clonotype was seen many times. V and J are TRBV20-1 and TRBJ2-3; TRBD2 matches at 10 bases. This CDR3 is 13 amino acids long. The trim removed 6 bases at V and 5 bases at J, leaving 5 bases unmatched. Germline CDR1 is DFQATT and CDR2 is SNEGSKA (reference sequence). In DNA, the CDR3 is TGCAGTGCGCCCATAGCGGGAGGAGATACGCAGTATTTT. Its translation is CSAPIAGGDTQYF.

V usage is TRBV19 and J usage is TRBJ1-1; D gene ambiguous. The CDR3 consists of 15 residues. The germline gives CDR1 LNHDA, CDR2 SQIVND (reference sequence). Trimming removed 3 bases from V and 1 base from J, with 12 bases in between. The CDR3 is CASSILDATNTEAFF. CDR3 coding DNA: TGTGCCAGTAGTATCCTCGACGCCACGAACACTGAAGCTTTCTTT.

This clonotype was counted ten times or more. The V and J genes are TRBV7-2 and TRBJ2-7; D ambiguous. The V and J ends lost 3 bases and 3 bases respectively, with 9 bases between them. Germline CDR1 SGHTA, CDR2 FQGNSA. The CDR3 is 13 residues long. CDR3 protein: CASSLLWSYEQYF. The CDR3 DNA is TGTGCCAGCAGCTTGTTGTGGAGCTACGAGCAGTACTTC. The full variable domain, completed using reference TRBV7-2 and TRBJ2-7, is GAGVSQSPSNKVTEKGKDVELRCDPISGHTALYWYRQSLGQGLEFLIYFQGNSAPDKSGLPSDRFSAERTGGSVSTLTIQRTQQEDSAVYLCASSLLWSYEQYFGPGTRLTVT.

To note about this clonotype: This may come from a read error, since a much larger clone is one base off. The chain employs TRBV2 and TRBJ1-1; D is uncertain. This CDR3 is 16 amino acids long. Germline V lookup: CDR1 SNHLY, CDR2 FYNNEI. The ends were cut back, 5 bases at V and 0 bases at J, with 16 bases in the middle. The DNA for the CDR3 is TGTGCCAGCAGTTACAGCGGTGGCAGCATGAACACTGAAGCTTTCTTT. Translating it yields CASSYSGGSMNTEAFF. The complete variable domain, with remaining parts taken from reference TRBV2 and TRBJ1-1, reads EPEVTQTPSHQVTQMGQEVILRCVPISNHLYFYWYRQILGQKVEFLVSFYNNEISEKSEIFDDQFSVERPDGSNFTLKIRSTKLEDSAMYFCASSYSGGSMNTEAFFGQGTRLTVV.

This clonotype was counted at least ten times. This chain connects TRBV28 to TRBJ2-7; D uncertain. Trimming shortened V by 3 bases and J by 5 bases, and 8 bases separated the two germline ends. Germline CDR1 MDHEN, CDR2 SYDVKM. The CDR3 consists of 12 residues. Here the CDR3 DNA reads TGTGCCAGCAGTTTTACCGTGAACGAGCAGTACTTC. It codes for CASSFTVNEQYF.

This clonotype was detected a few times. The chain couples TRBV29-1 to TRBJ2-1, with 7 bases fitting TRBD1. The V and J ends lost 4 bases and 4 bases, in that order; junction bases with no gene match: 7. The CDR3 is 14 residues long. Germline V gene sequence: CDR1 SQVTM, CDR2 ANQGSEA. The CDR3 coding sequence is TGCAGCGTTGTCGGGACAGAAAAATACAATGAGCAGTTCTTC. Its protein is CSVVGTEKYNEQFF.

In this sample, this clonotype turned up a few times. The rearrangement links TRBV10-1 to TRBJ2-1; 7 nucleotides match TRBD1. The CDR3 consists of 12 residues. CDR1 WNHNN and CDR2 SYGVQD come from the germline V gene (reference sequence). V was clipped by 10 bases and J by 4 bases; unmatched bases: 4. The CDR3 reads CATRDRYNEQFF. CDR3 in DNA: TGCGCCACCAGGGACAGATACAATGAGCAGTTCTTC.